The rows below give T cell receptor beta chains drawn from one sample of a study of blood T cell repertoires in COVID-19. Measured with immunoSEQ multiplex PCR; TCRdb has only the in-frame clones, and not every one. The sample shows approximately 150,000 clones, about 87% of them seen only once. Sequencing was performed on peripheral blood. These receptors were collected from a human donor with COVID-19, enrolled during active disease. The donor label of this sample is uncertain. The CDR3 runs from the conserved cysteine through the conserved F or W. D genes are given only for firm matches. Where a row states a size, it is once, few, many or the class of an expanded clone; other rows omit it.

TRBJ1-1 | NA | NA | TRBV30 | TGTGCCTGGAGTATTTCGTGGGCAGGGCAGAACACTGAAGCTTTCTTT | CAWSISWAGQNTEAFF
TRBJ1-1 | NA | once | TRBV5-1 | TGCGCCAGCAGAGGGGGAGTGAACACTGAAGCTTTCTTT | CASRGGVNTEAFF
TRBJ1-5 | NA | NA | TRBV24-1 | TGTGCCACCAGCATGGACACCTCCAATCAGCCCCAGCATTTT | CATSMDTSNQPQHF
TRBJ1-6 | TRBD1 | NA | TRBV18 | TGTGCCAGCTCACCTCGGGGGACAGAAGATTCACCCCTCCACTTT | CASSPRGTEDSPLHF
TRBJ1-4 | NA | NA | TRBV7-6 | TGTGCCAGCAGCTTAGCGCGTGCAGGGCGGTACGATGAAAAACTGTTTTTT | CASSLARAGRYDEKLFF
TRBJ1-1 | TRBD1 | NA | TRBV2 | TGTGCCAGCAGTCTCGGACAGGTTGCTTTCTTT | CASSLGQVAFF
TRBJ2-7 | NA | NA | TRBV6-5 | TGTGCCAGCAGTTACCTACAGGACCCCTACGAGCAGTACTTC | CASSYLQDPYEQYF
TRBJ1-5 | NA | NA | TRBV18 | TGTGCCAGCTCACCACGGGCTGGACAGCCCCAGCATTTT | CASSPRAGQPQHF
TRBJ2-2 | NA | NA | TRBV1 | TGCACCAGCAGCCCATTAAAAAACTATTACACCGGGGAGCTGTTTTTT | CTSSPLKNYYTGELFF
TRBJ1-6 | NA | NA | TRBV19 | TGTGCCAGTAGTATAACTCCGGGGGATTCACCCCTCCACTTT | CASSITPGDSPLHF
TRBJ1-2 | TRBD1 | NA | TRBV7-9 | TGTGCCAGCAGCGGTCGACAGGGGGCGGGAGGCTACACCTTC | CASSGRQGAGGYTF
TRBJ1-4 | NA | NA | TRBV7-8 | TGTGCCAGCAGCTTAGCAGTTGGCTTGTCCTCTGAAAAACTGTTTTTT | CASSLAVGLSSEKLFF
TRBJ1-6 | NA | many | TRBV10-2 | TGCGCCAGCAGCGACAGGCTTTCACCCCTCCACTTT | CASSDRLSPLHF
TRBJ1-6 | TRBD1 | NA | TRBV6-1 | TGTGCCAGCGCCGAGGACAGGTTCTCTAATTCACCCCTCCACTTT | CASAEDRFSNSPLHF
TRBJ2-1 | TRBD2 | NA | TRBV7-3 | TGTGCCAGCAGCCACGGGGGGGATTACAATGAGCAGTTCTTC | CASSHGGDYNEQFF
TRBJ1-5 | TRBD1 | NA | TRBV5-5 | TGTGCCAGCAGCTTTTCGGACAGGTTCTCGGTGCCCCAGCATTTT | CASSFSDRFSVPQHF
TRBJ2-5 | TRBD2 | NA | TRBV4-1 | TGCGCCAGCAGCCAGGACTATGGGGGGGAGGGAGAGACCCAGTACTTC | CASSQDYGGEGETQYF
TRBJ2-6 | NA | NA | TRBV27 | TGTGCCAGCAGTCTCGACCAGGGGACTGGGGCCAACGTCCTGACTTTC | CASSLDQGTGANVLTF
TRBJ1-5 | NA | few | TRBV7-9 | TGTGCCAGCAGCTTAGTTTGGGAGGGGATTGGCAATCAGCCCCAGCATTTT | CASSLVWEGIGNQPQHF
TRBJ1-5 | TRBD1 | NA | TRBV10-3 | TGTGCCATCAGTGATAGACAGGGAATCAATCAGCCCCAGCATTTT | CAISDRQGINQPQHF
TRBJ1-6 | NA | NA | TRBV14 | TGTGCCAGCAGCCAAGCGACGGGGGGGACCTATAATTCACCCCTCCACTTT | CASSQATGGTYNSPLHF
TRBJ1-5 | NA | NA | TRBV19 | TGTGCCAGTACGGATAGGGGGGGTGGTAGCGGTCAGCCCCAGCATTTT | CASTDRGGGSGQPQHF
TRBJ2-5 | NA | once | TRBV10-3 | TGTGCCATCAGTGACTACCAAGAGACCCAGTACTTC | CAISDYQETQYF
TRBJ2-7 | TRBD1 | NA | TRBV28 | TGTGCCAGCAGACAGACAGGGGGCGCAGAGGAGCAGTACTTC | CASRQTGGAEEQYF
TRBJ2-5 | TRBD1 | NA | TRBV2 | TGTGCCAGCAGTGCCAGACAGGGTGGAGAGACCCAGTACTTC | CASSARQGGETQYF
TRBJ2-7 | TRBD1 | NA | TRBV19 | TGTGCCAGTAGTATAGGGACAGGGAGGAACGAGCAGTACTTC | CASSIGTGRNEQYF
TRBJ2-7 | NA | NA | TRBV19 | TGTGCCAGTAGTCGAGACTATCTTCAGCAGTACTTC | CASSRDYLQQYF
TRBJ2-1 | NA | NA | TRBV5-4 | TGTGCCAGCAGCTATTTAGCGGTCTCGGGGTGGTTCTTC | CASSYLAVSGWFF